One and the same sample provided the 5 T cell receptor beta chains below, sequenced in a study of T-cell reconstitution after alpha-beta-depleted transplantation in children. Unique molecular identifiers were used in preparing the TCRbeta library. TCRdb reanalysed the PCR reads using MiXCR and keeps one entry per CDR3 protein. This sample yields under 20,000 distinct CDR3 sequences, of which around 8.3% are seen a single time; 36% belongs to the top ten. The sample was PBMCs, mostly from graft donor cells, taken 60 days after TCRalphabeta/CD19-depleted stem cell transplant. The receptors here all came from a boy under two years old who had a stem cell transplant for Wiskott-Aldrich syndrome, so the T cells may come from the graft donor.

This rearrangement joins TRBV6-1 to TRBJ2-7; D is possibly TRBD1 (5 bases). This CDR3 contains 17 residues. Germline CDR1 is MNHNS and CDR2 is SASEGT. V lost 6 bases, J lost 3 bases, and 24 bases lay in between. CDR3 in amino acids: CASSPQGLWVTYYEQYF. The CDR3 nucleotides are TGTGCCAGCAGCCCCCAGGGTCTATGGGTGACCTACTACGAGCAGTACTTC.

This clonotype was seen more than once but under ten times. This chain's CDR3 is CASSSRTGTGGTHGYTF. DNA for the CDR3: TGTGCCAGCAGCTCTCGAACGGGGACAGGGGGTACCCATGGCTACACCTTC. The chain joins TRBV9 to TRBJ1-2; 11 nucleotides match TRBD1. The CDR3 length is 17 residues. With 4 bases clipped from V and 6 bases from J, the junction kept 14 bases outside the gene matches. Germline V gives CDR1 SGDLS, CDR2 YYNGEE.

This clonotype came up many times. The chain has TRBV5-1 and TRBJ2-7; 10 bases are shared with TRBD2. The V and J ends lost 0 bases and 4 bases, in that order; junction bases with no gene match: 7. This CDR3 region has 16 residues. CDR1 SGHRS and CDR2 YFSETQ come from the germline V gene. The CDR3: CASSLAPSSGSYEQYF. The CDR3 bases are TGCGCCAGCAGCTTGGCCCCTTCTAGCGGGAGTTACGAGCAGTACTTC.

This rearrangement joins TRBV6-5 to TRBJ2-7, with TRBD2 as a possible D gene (6 bases). The V end lost 0 bases, the J end lost 6 bases, and 15 bases lay between the germline ends. The CDR3 sequence is 15 residues long. Per the germline V gene, CDR1 is MNHEY and CDR2 is SVGAGI. CDR3 loop: CASSYSRDHSSEQYF. The DNA of the CDR3 is TGTGCCAGCAGTTACTCGCGGGACCACTCTTCCGAGCAGTACTTC.

Ten or more counts support this clonotype. CDR3 bases: TGTGCCAGCAGCCCGGGTCCCCTAAGGCAGCCCCAGCATTTT. Its protein is CASSPGPLRQPQHF. The chain uses TRBV7-9 and TRBJ1-5; D gene uncertain. Looked up from germline, CDR1 is SEHNR and CDR2 is FQNEAQ (reference sequence). V gave up 5 bases and J gave up 7 bases, with 15 bases separating them. CDR3 size: 14 residues.